This TCR beta chain was identified in a study of chemoradiotherapy in HPV16-positive cancers. Findings and limits, study-wide: Functional assays defining HPV-specific T cells used only a couple of HPV16-positive patients. Candidate HPV-specific clones and E7-related TCR motifs grew in tumor during treatment.

With 0 bases removed from V and 7 bases from J, the gap between germline ends came to 9 bases. The germline gives CDR1 SGHDN, CDR2 FVKESK. CDR3 length equals 13 residues. Repertoires were sampled repeatedly during chemoradiotherapy. As for this clone: Its antigen is unknown.

Sequencing used immunoSEQ multiplex PCR; TCRdb keeps in-frame clones, though not all of them. The data contain 7,500 to 10,000 clones, roughly nine tenths of them singletons. J is TRBJ2-5 and V is TRBV14, with a possible D match to TRBD2 (6 bases). This sample comprised blood, obtained from a patient who underwent chemoradiotherapy. The origin of this receptor is a human donor with HPV-associated anogenital cancer. As DNA, the CDR3 is TGTGCCAGCAGCCAAGATCGGGGAGGGACCCAGTACTTC. This sequence encodes CASSQDRGGTQYF.